The clone carrying this T cell receptor (beta chain) was seen only once. What it binds is not known. This record comes from a study of cytomegalovirus exposure and HLA in healthy donors. Background on the study: In a previous analysis, around 120 million unique TCR beta sequences were found from 150 million to 200 million T cells. The study, taken as a whole, reports: It was reported in a later analysis that an Asian-associated ancestry cluster showed fewer N-insertions than the approximately 700-donor mean. Reports credit the classifier with highly specific, highly sensitive diagnosis of cytomegalovirus status.

Researchers ran the PCR with 60 Vbeta and 13 Jbeta primers. The table came from immunoSEQ multiplex PCR; TCRdb's copy has only in-frame clones and leaves some out. Seen here are 90,000 to 150,000 clones, 55% to 75% observed once, and the top ten hold approximately 8.2%. The CDR3 is 17 amino acids. The germline gives CDR1 SGDLS, CDR2 YYNGEE. V gave up 3 bases and J gave up 6 bases; unmatched junction bases: 14. Sequences were obtained from PBMCs. This TCR was sampled from a woman aged 40 to 50 in good health and CMV-seropositive. J is TRBJ2-1 and V is TRBV9; 8 bases fit TRBD1. In DNA form, the CDR3 reads TGTGCCAGCAGCGCCATTTGGACAGGGCAGGCCCTCAATGAGCAGTTCTTC. It specifies CASSAIWTGQALNEQFF.